The T cell receptor (beta chain) described here comes from a study of OX40 agonist ivuxolimab in advanced cancers. Across the whole study: Patients were infused with ivuxolimab every 2 weeks at 0.01 to 10 mg/kg. Prior anti-PD-1, anti-PD-L1 or anti-CTLA-4 therapy did not bar entry, and about 40% had some.

Sequenced by immunoSEQ multiplex PCR; TCRdb stores in-frame clones only, minus some. The sample gives 45,000 to 65,000 clones, about 81% of which show up once; 0.6% to 0.8% is in the top ten. Note on this clone: Its specificity is unknown.

Study-wide results and limits: Some nonresponders also had low normalized T-cell clonal expansion. Blood T cells, both CD4+ and CD8+, expanded clonally by week 6 at 0.1 to 3.0 mg/kg.

The germline gives CDR1 MNHEY, CDR2 SVGAGI. Trimming took 4 bases from V and 0 from J, leaving 14 bases between them. The CDR3 has 16 amino acids. The sample here was CD4+ or CD8+ T cells sorted from blood, taken in a trial of the OX40 agonist ivuxolimab. The sequence was collected from an adult with an advanced solid tumor such as melanoma, head and neck, liver or kidney cancer. The rearrangement links TRBV6-5 to TRBJ2-3; D unclear. As DNA, the CDR3 is TGTGCCAGCAGTTTTGACTGGGAAACTAGCACAGATACGCAGTATTTT. The encoded protein is CASSFDWETSTDTQYF.